Below are 10 T cell receptor beta chains sequenced from a single sample in a study of cytomegalovirus exposure and HLA in healthy donors. The PCR made use of 60 Vbeta and 13 Jbeta primers. Clones were sequenced by immunoSEQ multiplex PCR, and TCRdb holds only the in-frame ones, with some missing. Of 150,000 or so clones in the sample, about 77% were seen once. The sample consisted of PBMCs. The receptor set was obtained from a female donor in good health and CMV-seronegative.

The V gene is TRBV7-9, the J gene TRBJ2-2; TRBD1 agrees at 7 bases. CDR1 is SEHNR, CDR2 FQNEAQ, per germline (reference sequence). This CDR3 is 15 amino acids long. V shed 3 bases and J 3 bases; nucleotides not matched to a gene: 4. The CDR3 region is CASSLRGLYTGELFF. Written as DNA, the CDR3 is TGTGCCAGCAGCTTGAGGGGGCTCTACACCGGGGAGCTGTTTTTT.

This clone was observed a handful of times. The chain has TRBV11-3 and TRBJ1-1; 11 bases are shared with TRBD1. After removal of 4 bases from V and 4 bases from J, the junction contained 2 bases not matched to a gene. The CDR3 length is 14 residues. The germline V gene has CDR1 SGHNT and CDR2 YENEEA. In DNA form, the CDR3 reads TGTGCCAGCAGCTATGGGACAGGGGGCACTGAAGCTTTCTTT. Protein product: CASSYGTGGTEAFF.

The V gene is TRBV11-2, the J gene TRBJ1-6; D possibly corresponds to TRBD1 (5 bases). Per germline, CDR1 SGHAT and CDR2 FQNNGV. With 5 bases removed from V and 2 bases from J, the gap between germline ends came to 16 bases. This CDR3 comprises 17 residues. The CDR3 is CASSRRSGETYNSPLHF. In nucleotides, the CDR3 is TGTGCCAGCAGCCGCAGATCGGGGGAGACCTATAATTCACCCCTCCACTTT.

This chain connects TRBV4-1 to TRBJ2-7, with 8 bases fitting TRBD2. Germline V gene sequence: CDR1 MGHRA, CDR2 YSYEKL. The ends lost 0 bases at V and 5 bases at J; junction bases unmatched: 12. The CDR3 contains 17 residues. The CDR3 DNA follows: TGCGCCAGCAGCCAAGACCGACTAGGGAGCGGGAGCCACGAGCAGTACTTC. This translates into CASSQDRLGSGSHEQYF.

The rearrangement joins TRBV10-1 to TRBJ2-7; D is uncertain. Trimming stripped 2 bases from V and 2 bases from J, with 7 bases between. The CDR3 is made up of 13 amino acids. CDR1 and CDR2 from the germline V gene are WNHNN and SYGVQD (reference sequence). CDR3 bases: TGCGCCAGCAGTGAGGGGCACACCTACGAGCAGTACTTC. This translates into CASSEGHTYEQYF.

With regard to this clone: Other nucleotide sequences from this sample produce the same CDR3. The V and J genes are TRBV2 and TRBJ2-5; 7 bases map to TRBD2. CDR1 and CDR2 from the germline V gene are SNHLY and FYNNEI. Germline trimming cut 6 bases from V and 5 bases from J; bases unmatched to any gene: 9. The CDR3 is 14 amino acids. CDR3 nucleotides: TGTGCCAGCAGCAGACGGGGAGGGGAGGAGACCCAGTACTTC. Amino acids: CASSRRGGEETQYF.

The rearrangement joins TRBV14 to TRBJ2-1, with TRBD2 matching 8 bases. Trimming at V came to 5 bases and at J to 6 bases, leaving 12 bases not matched to a gene. This CDR3 is built from 16 residues. CDR1 and CDR2 (germline): SGHDN, FVKESK. The DNA for the CDR3 is TGTGCCAGCAGCGTATCGGGACTAGGAGGCGGCAATGAGCAGTTCTTC. This encodes CASSVSGLGGGNEQFF.

The rearrangement uses TRBV23-1 and TRBJ1-2; D is unresolved. TRBV23-1 is reported as an ORF; its role is uncertain. Trimming shortened V by 7 bases and J by 4 bases, and 13 bases separated the two germline ends. This CDR3 is 13 amino acids long. The CDR3 nucleotides read TGCGCCAGCACCGTCATGCGAGGCTATGGCTACACCTTC. It translates to CASTVMRGYGYTF.

The genes are TRBV25-1 and TRBJ2-1; the match to TRBD1 covers 7 bases. The junction had 6 bases not matched to a gene; V was cut back by 7 bases and J by 9 bases. This CDR3 is 12 amino acids long. Looked up from germline, CDR1 is MGHDK and CDR2 is SYGVNS. In nucleotides, the CDR3 is TGTGCCAGCATGGGACAGTTCGGTGAGCAGTTCTTC. It specifies CASMGQFGEQFF.

The chain joins TRBV27 to TRBJ1-2; 8 nucleotides agree with TRBD1. V was pared by 3 bases and J by 4 bases, with 7 bases of the junction left unmatched. The length of the CDR3 is 15 residues. Germline V gives CDR1 MNHEY, CDR2 SMNVEV (reference sequence). Written as DNA, the CDR3 is TGTGCCAGCAGTTTTGAGGGACAGGCCCTCTATGGCTACACCTTC. Translating it yields CASSFEGQALYGYTF.